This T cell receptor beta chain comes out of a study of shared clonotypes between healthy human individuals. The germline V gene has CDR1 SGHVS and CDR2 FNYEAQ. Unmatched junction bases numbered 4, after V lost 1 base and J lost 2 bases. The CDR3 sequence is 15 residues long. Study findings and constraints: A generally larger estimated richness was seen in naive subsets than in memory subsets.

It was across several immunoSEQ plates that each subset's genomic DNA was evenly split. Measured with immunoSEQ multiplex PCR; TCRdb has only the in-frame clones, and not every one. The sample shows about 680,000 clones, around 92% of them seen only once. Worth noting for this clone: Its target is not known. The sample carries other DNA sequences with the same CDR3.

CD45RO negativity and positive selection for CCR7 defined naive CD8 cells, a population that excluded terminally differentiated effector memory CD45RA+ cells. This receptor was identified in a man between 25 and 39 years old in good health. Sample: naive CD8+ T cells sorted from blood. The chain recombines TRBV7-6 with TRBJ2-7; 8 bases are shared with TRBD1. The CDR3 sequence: CASSLGAGGPYEQYF. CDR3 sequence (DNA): TGTGCCAGCAGCTTAGGGGCAGGGGGCCCCTACGAGCAGTACTTC. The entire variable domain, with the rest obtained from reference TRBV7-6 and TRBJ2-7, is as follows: GAGVSQSPRYKVTKRGQDVALRCDPISGHVSLYWYRQALGQGPEFLTYFNYEAQQDKSGLPNDRFSAERPEGSISTLTIQRTEQRDSAMYRCASSLGAGGPYEQYFGPGTRLTVT.